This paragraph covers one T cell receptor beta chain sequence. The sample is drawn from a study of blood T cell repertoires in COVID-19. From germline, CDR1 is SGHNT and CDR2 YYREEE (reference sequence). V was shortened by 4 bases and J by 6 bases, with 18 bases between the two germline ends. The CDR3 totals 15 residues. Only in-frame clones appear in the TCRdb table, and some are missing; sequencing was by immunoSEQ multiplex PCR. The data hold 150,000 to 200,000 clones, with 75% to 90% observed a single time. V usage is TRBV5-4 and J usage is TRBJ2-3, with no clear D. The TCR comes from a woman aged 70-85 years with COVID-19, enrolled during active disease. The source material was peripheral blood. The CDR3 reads CASSRSPPQFDTQYF. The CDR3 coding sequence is TGTGCCAGCAGCCGATCTCCCCCGCAGTTTGATACGCAGTATTTT. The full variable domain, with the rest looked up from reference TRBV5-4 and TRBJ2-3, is ETGVTQSPTHLIKTRGQQVTLRCSSQSGHNTVSWYQQALGQGPQFIFQYYREEENGRGNFPPRFSGLQFPNYSSELNVNALELDDSALYLCASSRSPPQFDTQYFGPGTRLTVL.